This T cell receptor beta chain is drawn from a study of cytomegalovirus exposure and HLA in healthy donors. CDR3 length: 13 amino acids. Trimming removed 5 bases at V and 5 bases at J, with 12 bases between. From germline, CDR1 is SGHTA and CDR2 FQGNSA. Comment on this clone: Its antigen is as yet unknown.

It was with 60 Vbeta and 13 Jbeta primers that the PCR ran. This table comes from immunoSEQ multiplex PCR, and its TCRdb copy is limited to in-frame clones, with some not included. The sample yields 74,000 or so clones, around 78% seen once. Study results and caveats: Follow-up analysis later connected one missense variant in DCLRE1C with trimming of TCR beta V- and J-genes.

All donors participated as healthy donors of bone marrow. Source material: PBMCs. The chain carries TRBV7-2 and TRBJ2-5; D gene uncertain. The clonotype comes from a male donor in good health and CMV-seropositive. The CDR3 DNA reads as TGTGCCAGCAGCCCCCGGAGTGGGGAGACCCAGTACTTC. As protein: CASSPRSGETQYF.